Below are 8 T cell receptor beta chains sequenced from a single sample in a study of blood T cell repertoires in COVID-19. Sequenced by immunoSEQ multiplex PCR; TCRdb stores in-frame clones only, minus some. Of hundreds of thousands of clones in the sample, approximately 80% were seen once. Material for sequencing was peripheral blood. The receptors come from a woman aged 45-65 years with active or convalescent COVID-19.

This clone was picked up a small number of times. The gene calls are TRBV21-1 and TRBJ1-2; the table calls TRBD1, which could not be checked here. TRBV21-1 is a pseudogene. The CDR3 spans 14 residues. The CDR3 region is CASSKTPTGEGYTF. In DNA form, the CDR3 reads TGTGCCAGCAGCAAAACTCCGACAGGGGAAGGCTACACCTTC.

In this sample, this clone turned up once. The genes are TRBV12-5 and TRBJ2-1; the match to TRBD1 covers 7 bases. Trimming cost V 7 bases and J 6 bases; bases outside gene matches: 12. The CDR3 loop spans 15 amino acids. Germline CDR1 and CDR2: LGHNT and FRNRAP. CDR3 in amino acids: CASERRQGVGNEQFF. CDR3 in DNA: TGTGCTAGTGAGAGACGACAGGGAGTGGGCAATGAGCAGTTCTTC. Full variable domain (rest looked up from reference TRBV12-5 and TRBJ2-1): DARVTQTPRHKVTEMGQEVTMRCQPILGHNTVFWYRQTMMQGLELLAYFRNRAPLDDSGMPKDRFSAEMPDATLATLKIQPSEPRDSAVYFCASERRQGVGNEQFFGPGTRLTVL.

The chain employs TRBV6-5 and TRBJ1-6, with no clear D. This CDR3 region has 14 residues. Between the trimmed V and J ends, which lost 0 bases and 7 bases, there was a span of 7 bases. The germline gives CDR1 MNHEY, CDR2 SVGAGI. CDR3 amino acids: CASSYSWPNSPLHF. The CDR3 coding sequence is TGTGCCAGCAGTTACTCGTGGCCAAATTCACCCCTCCACTTT.

The J gene is TRBJ2-1, the V gene TRBV24-1; maybe TRBD2 (5 bases). The V end lost 12 bases, the J end lost 3 bases, and 11 bases lay between the germline ends. In germline, CDR1 is KGHDR, CDR2 SFDVKD. The CDR3 is 12 residues long. DNA of the CDR3: TGTGCCCCGGAGGCACTCTACAATGAGCAGTTCTTC. Protein product: CAPEALYNEQFF.

CDR3 DNA sequence: TGCGCCAGCAGTGGAGAGGGCAATCAGCCCCAGCATTTT. Its protein product is CASSGEGNQPQHF. The V gene is TRBV10-1, the J gene TRBJ1-5; D call uncertain. Germline lookup yields CDR1 WNHNN and CDR2 SYGVQD (reference sequence). V was trimmed by 4 bases and J by 2 bases, leaving 6 bases between them. CDR3 length equals 13 residues.

In the case of this clone: This same CDR3 is encoded by further DNA sequences in the sample. The rearrangement links TRBV10-3 to TRBJ1-1; D may be TRBD1 (5 bases). The CDR3 runs to 13 residues. The V end was cut by 5 bases, the J end by 0 bases, with 7 bases between. The germline gives CDR1 ENHRY, CDR2 SYGVKD. In DNA, the CDR3 is TGTGCCATCAGTCGGGGGATGAACACTGAAGCTTTCTTT. Its translation is CAISRGMNTEAFF.

V and J are TRBV6-2 or TRBV6-3 and TRBJ1-6; weak D call: TRBD1 (6 bases). CDR3 length equals 13 residues. Trimming removed 2 bases from V and 11 bases from J, with 10 bases in between. Germline lookup yields CDR1 MNHEY and CDR2 SVGEGT. The CDR3 sequence is CASSYRGATPLHF. CDR3 in DNA: TGTGCCAGCAGTTACCGGGGGGCAACACCCCTCCACTTT.

This clone was counted only a few times. This chain joins TRBV28 and TRBJ1-2, with 10 bases matching TRBD1. Germline assignment: CDR1 MDHEN and CDR2 SYDVKM. The CDR3 has 15 residues. V shed 4 bases and J 8 bases; nucleotides not matched to a gene: 10. CDR3 nucleotide sequence: TGTGCCAGCAGTTCCCCGGGACAGGGGCTTGGAGGCTACACCTTC. Its translation: CASSSPGQGLGGYTF.